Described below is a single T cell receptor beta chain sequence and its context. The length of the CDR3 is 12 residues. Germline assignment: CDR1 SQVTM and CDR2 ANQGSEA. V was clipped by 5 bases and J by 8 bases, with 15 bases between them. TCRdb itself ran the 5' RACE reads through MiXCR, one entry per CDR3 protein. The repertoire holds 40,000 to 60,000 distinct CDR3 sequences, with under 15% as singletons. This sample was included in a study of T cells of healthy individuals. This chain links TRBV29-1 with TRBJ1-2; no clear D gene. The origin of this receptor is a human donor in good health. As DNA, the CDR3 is TGCAGCGTTACGCATGACTTGGGGGGCTACACCTTC. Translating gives CSVTHDLGGYTF.